This TCR beta chain originates from a study of blood T cells in healthy people across ages. The sample holds many counts of this clonotype. Its cognate antigen is unknown. General study points: Strong correlation was found linking TCR beta diversity to naive T cell percentage.

Donors were healthy Caucasian individuals from Russia aged about 6 to 95. A minimum of 7 million PBMCs was isolated per sample. CDR1 is ENHRY, CDR2 SYGVKD, per germline. With 4 bases clipped from V and 7 bases from J, the junction kept 6 bases outside the gene matches. There are 14 residues in the CDR3. A J-beta primer mix and a sample-barcoded 5' primer were used in a second PCR of about 7 to 12 cycles. TCRdb fed the 5' RACE reads into MiXCR, producing one record per CDR3 protein. This sample carries roughly 800,000 distinct CDR3 sequences, about 62% of them seen once, and the ten largest clones take roughly 22%.

This TCR derives from a man aged 30 to 39 in good health. The chain combines TRBV10-3 with TRBJ2-1; 8 nucleotides align to TRBD2. The specimen was blood. The CDR3 loop reads CAISAVAGWNEQFF. CDR3 DNA sequence: TGTGCCATCAGTGCGGTAGCGGGATGGAATGAGCAGTTCTTC.